These 30 T cell receptor beta chains came from one sample sequenced in a study of control samples from healthy donors and cancer patients. Measured with immunoSEQ multiplex PCR; TCRdb has only the in-frame clones, and not every one. Of some 120,000 clones detected, 70% to 90% appear once; the ten largest clones hold roughly 3.2%. Sample: blood. These receptors were obtained from a man aged 50-60 years in good health.

The CDR3 protein is CASSPTRGHNEQFF. CDR3 in DNA: TGTGCCAGCAGCCCTACCAGGGGTCACAATGAGCAGTTCTTC. The chain combines TRBV7-2 with TRBJ2-1; D perhaps matches TRBD1 (6 bases). The CDR3 spans 14 residues. Trimming left V 5 bases short and J 5 bases short, with 13 bases between. The germline gives CDR1 SGHTA, CDR2 FQGNSA. Full variable domain (remainder filled in from reference TRBV7-2 and TRBJ2-1): GAGVSQSPSNKVTEKGKDVELRCDPISGHTALYWYRQSLGQGLEFLIYFQGNSAPDKSGLPSDRFSAERTGGSVSTLTIQRTQQEDSAVYLCASSPTRGHNEQFFGPGTRLTVL.

This chain connects TRBV28 to TRBJ1-1; D is uncertain. Germline assignment: CDR1 MDHEN and CDR2 SYDVKM. Deletions cut 1 base from V and 5 bases from J, with 8 bases between. The CDR3 is made up of 13 amino acids. The CDR3, as DNA: TGTGCCAGCAGTTTATATTGGGGAACTGAAGCTTTCTTT. Translation gives CASSLYWGTEAFF.

This chain connects TRBV5-6 to TRBJ2-3, with TRBD2 identical over 8 bases. Germline CDR1 and CDR2: SGHDT and YYEEEE. The CDR3 runs to 15 residues. The V and J ends lost 1 base and 4 bases, in that order; junction bases with no gene match: 5. This chain's CDR3 is CASSLPGTSPDTQYF. The CDR3 DNA reads TGTGCCAGCAGCTTGCCCGGGACTAGTCCAGATACGCAGTATTTT.

This chain links TRBV9 with TRBJ2-7, with D possibly matching TRBD1 (6 bases). Trimming removed 2 bases from V and 3 bases from J, with 12 bases in between. The CDR3 length is 14 residues. The germline V gene has CDR1 SGDLS and CDR2 YYNGEE. CDR3 residues: CASSVRDTVYEQYF. The CDR3 DNA is TGTGCCAGCAGCGTCCGGGACACGGTCTACGAGCAGTACTTC.

This clone was detected once. V gene TRBV4-1 combines with J gene TRBJ2-5, with D tentatively TRBD1 or TRBD2 (6 bases each). The CDR3 is 16 residues long. With 1 base removed from V and 2 bases from J, the gap between germline ends came to 14 bases. Germline V lookup: CDR1 MGHRA, CDR2 YSYEKL. This chain's CDR3 is CASSQAGGAGQETQYF. The CDR3 DNA follows: TGCGCCAGCAGCCAAGCCGGGGGCGCGGGGCAAGAGACCCAGTACTTC.

The chain combines TRBV7-3 with TRBJ1-1; TRBD1 is a possible D gene (5 bases). Per the germline V gene, CDR1 is SGHTA and CDR2 is FQGTGA. V was shortened by 4 bases and J by 4 bases, with 10 bases between the two germline ends. CDR3 length: 13 residues. CDR3 amino acids: CASSSQVLTEAFF. CDR3 nucleotides: TGTGCCAGCAGCTCACAGGTTCTCACTGAAGCTTTCTTT.

This clone has just a few counts. J is TRBJ1-5 and V is TRBV19; D is perhaps TRBD1 (6 bases). CDR1 and CDR2 from the germline V gene are LNHDA and SQIVND (reference sequence). Trimming cost V 1 base and J 7 bases, with 17 bases left between them. This CDR3 spans 16 amino acids. CDR3 coding DNA: TGTGCCAGTAGTATAGTAAGGGGGGGGACGTTGCAGCCCCAGCATTTT. Protein: CASSIVRGGTLQPQHF. Using reference TRBV19 and TRBJ1-5 for the parts outside the CDR3, the full variable domain is DGGITQSPKYLFRKEGQNVTLSCEQNLNHDAMYWYRQDPGQGLRLIYYSQIVNDFQKGDIAEGYSVSREKKESFPLTVTSAQKNPTAFYLCASSIVRGGTLQPQHFGDGTRLSIL.

The chain has TRBV14 and TRBJ2-1; D is uncertain. Per germline, CDR1 SGHDN and CDR2 FVKESK. The CDR3 runs to 12 residues. Trimming cost V 4 bases and J 4 bases, with 5 bases left between them. The CDR3 nucleotides read TGTGCCAGCAGCCCCCAGTACAATGAGCAGTTCTTC. Translation: CASSPQYNEQFF.

This clone occurred a few times. The rearrangement links TRBV19 to TRBJ1-6; D is possibly TRBD1 (6 bases). Germline CDR1 and CDR2: LNHDA and SQIVND (reference sequence). Trimming shortened V by 4 bases and J by 9 bases, and 22 bases separated the two germline ends. The CDR3 spans 17 residues. The CDR3 here is CASSKQGPPLPGSPLHF. Written as DNA, the CDR3 is TGTGCCAGTAGTAAACAGGGCCCCCCTCTACCGGGTTCACCCCTCCACTTT.

This clone turned up a few times. The chain carries TRBV10-2 and TRBJ2-7; 14 nucleotides align to TRBD2. Germline V gene data show CDR1 as WSHSY and CDR2 as SAAADI. This CDR3 has 17 amino acids. J gave up 7 bases and V 4 bases, and 12 bases lay outside the gene matches. The CDR3 DNA reads as TGCGCCAGCAGTGGACCCGGGACTAGCGGGGGTCTAGAAGAGCAGTACTTC. This codes for CASSGPGTSGGLEEQYF.

The chain joins TRBV5-4 to TRBJ1-2; no clear D. The CDR3 sequence is 13 residues long. Per germline, CDR1 SGHNT and CDR2 YYREEE (reference sequence). The V end was cut by 0 bases, the J end by 10 bases, with 13 bases between. The CDR3 here is CASSLGQERVYTF. In nucleotides, the CDR3 is TGTGCCAGCAGCTTGGGGCAGGAACGCGTCTACACCTTC.

The V gene is TRBV5-8, the J gene TRBJ2-4; 9 nucleotides align to TRBD1. The CDR3 totals 15 residues. Germline V gene sequence: CDR1 SGHTS, CDR2 YDEGEE. V was pared by 4 bases and J by 3 bases, with 5 bases of the junction left unmatched. The CDR3 region is CASSSGTGIKNIQYF. DNA of the CDR3: TGTGCCAGCAGCAGCGGGACAGGGATCAAAAACATTCAGTACTTC.

The chain is built from TRBV2 and TRBJ2-5; the D is unclear. The germline CDR1 and CDR2 sequences are SNHLY and FYNNEI. The CDR3 runs 12 residues. V gave up 3 bases and J gave up 1 base, with 3 bases separating them. The CDR3 region is CASSDLQETQYF. For the CDR3, the DNA is TGTGCCAGCAGTGATCTCCAAGAGACCCAGTACTTC.

The DNA for the CDR3 is TGCAGCGTCTCAGATCTTAACACTGAAGCTTTCTTT. Translation gives CSVSDLNTEAFF. This chain uses TRBV29-1 with TRBJ1-1; no definite D call. The CDR3 is made up of 12 amino acids. Trimming left V 6 bases short and J 2 bases short, with 10 bases between. CDR1 and CDR2 (germline): SQVTM, ANQGSEA.

J is TRBJ1-4 and V is TRBV30; weak D call: TRBD1 (5 bases). Germline V gene data show CDR1 as GTSNPN and CDR2 as SVGIG (reference sequence). V lost 1 base and J lost 5, with 14 bases in between. The CDR3 extends over 15 amino acids. CDR3 nucleotides: TGTGCCTGGAGTGGGGGGACCGCACTGAATGAAAAACTGTTTTTT. Protein sequence: CAWSGGTALNEKLFF.

The chain is built from TRBV5-1 and TRBJ2-7, with D tentatively TRBD1 (5 bases). Trimming left V 4 bases short and J 0 bases short, with 17 bases between. CDR1 SGHRS and CDR2 YFSETQ come from the germline V gene. The CDR3 extends over 16 amino acids. This chain's CDR3 is CASSPEPGQYSYEQYF. As DNA, the CDR3 is TGCGCCAGCAGCCCTGAGCCAGGACAATACTCCTACGAGCAGTACTTC. Drawing the rest from reference TRBV5-1 and TRBJ2-7, the complete variable domain is KAGVTQTPRYLIKTRGQQVTLSCSPISGHRSVSWYQQTPGQGLQFLFEYFSETQRNKGNFPGRFSGRQFSNSRSEMNVSTLELGDSALYLCASSPEPGQYSYEQYFGPGTRLTVT.

This clone has just one count. The chain employs TRBV19 and TRBJ2-7, with a tentative D call TRBD2 (5 bases). The CDR3 covers 14 residues. Germline values: CDR1 LNHDA, CDR2 SQIVND (reference sequence). The V end lost 7 bases, the J end lost 2 bases, and 15 bases lay between the germline ends. The CDR3 region has the DNA TGTGCCAGTACTGGCGGGCTCCCTCCCTACGAGCAGTACTTC. This sequence encodes CASTGGLPPYEQYF.

The chain links TRBV5-1 to TRBJ2-3; unclear D gene. The CDR3 has 11 residues. Germline V gene data show CDR1 as SGHRS and CDR2 as YFSETQ. V lost 1 base and J lost 4, with 1 base in between. CDR3 DNA: TGCGCCAGCAGCTTGCCAGATACGCAGTATTTT. Amino acids: CASSLPDTQYF.

A few counts support this clone. V gene TRBV29-1 combines with J gene TRBJ1-6, with unresolved D. The CDR3 totals 13 residues. From germline, CDR1 is SQVTM and CDR2 ANQGSEA. V was shortened by 4 bases and J by 5 bases, with 9 bases between the two germline ends. CDR3 sequence: CSVAVENNSPLHF. CDR3 in DNA: TGCAGCGTTGCGGTCGAAAATAATTCACCCCTCCACTTT.

The chain carries TRBV6-4 and TRBJ1-5; D unresolved. Trimming pared 3 bases from V and 4 bases from J, leaving 7 bases between. Germline values: CDR1 MRHNA, CDR2 SNTAGT. The CDR3 runs 13 residues. CDR3 DNA: TGTGCCAGCAGTGAGGCAGCTAATCAGCCCCAGCATTTT. Translated, it gives CASSEAANQPQHF.

This rearrangement joins TRBV28 to TRBJ1-1; TRBD1 might be the D (5 bases). Germline lookup yields CDR1 MDHEN and CDR2 SYDVKM. Between the trimmed V and J ends, which lost 1 base and 4 bases, there was a span of 10 bases. This CDR3 contains 14 residues. CDR3 region: CASSLSRQGTEAFF. The CDR3 bases are TGTGCCAGCAGTTTATCCCGCCAGGGCACTGAAGCTTTCTTT.

This rearrangement joins TRBV25-1 to TRBJ2-2; a possible D gene is TRBD1 (5 bases). Trimming took off 6 bases at V and 6 bases at J, with 17 bases between the two ends. The CDR3 covers 15 residues. CDR1 MGHDK and CDR2 SYGVNS come from the germline V gene. This chain's CDR3 is CASSYAGRMAGELFF. CDR3 in DNA: TGTGCCAGCAGCTACGCAGGGCGCATGGCCGGGGAGCTGTTTTTT.

The DNA of the CDR3 is TGTGCCAGCAGTTACCAAAGCAGGGGTGCCTACGAGCAGTACTTC. Its translation: CASSYQSRGAYEQYF. This chain connects TRBV6-5 to TRBJ2-7, with a tentative D call TRBD1 (6 bases). The germline V gene encodes CDR1 MNHEY and CDR2 SVGAGI. CDR3 length: 15 amino acids. Trimming shortened V by 2 bases and J by 2 bases, and 13 bases separated the two germline ends.

The V call is TRBV13, the J call TRBJ1-6; tentative D call: TRBD1 (5 bases). The CDR3 consists of 14 residues. V lost 6 bases, J lost 4 bases, and 10 bases lay in between. The germline V gene encodes CDR1 PRHDT and CDR2 FYEKMQ (reference sequence). CDR3 bases: TGTGCCAGCAGGCTAGGACAATATAATTCACCCCTCCACTTT. This gives the protein CASRLGQYNSPLHF.

The chain links TRBV3-1 (or the pseudogene TRBV3-2) to TRBJ1-3; D unresolved. This CDR3 has 13 residues. Per germline, CDR1 LGHDT and CDR2 YNNKEL (reference sequence). V was clipped by 7 bases and J by 1 base, with 8 bases between them. CDR3 DNA sequence: TGTGCCAGCAAGTACCGGTCTGGAAACACCATATATTTT. This encodes CASKYRSGNTIYF.

V is TRBV30 and J is TRBJ1-6; D is uncertain. CDR1 and CDR2 from the germline V gene are GTSNPN and SVGIG (reference sequence). V lost 2 bases and J lost 5, with 13 bases in between. The CDR3 is 15 amino acids. The chain's CDR3 is CAWSREWRNNSPLHF. DNA for the CDR3: TGTGCCTGGAGTAGAGAGTGGAGGAATAATTCACCCCTCCACTTT.

The chain recombines TRBV5-1 with TRBJ2-5; D call uncertain. V shed 5 bases and J shed 0 bases, with 11 bases lying between them. The germline gives CDR1 SGHRS, CDR2 YFSETQ. The CDR3 covers 14 residues. The CDR3 sequence is CASRAHLNQETQYF. DNA for the CDR3: TGCGCCAGCAGGGCTCACTTGAACCAAGAGACCCAGTACTTC.

The chain has TRBV30 and TRBJ2-1; possibly TRBD1 for D (6 bases). Trimming cost V 0 bases and J 3 bases, with 6 bases left between them. This CDR3 is 13 amino acids long. The germline CDR1 and CDR2 sequences are GTSNPN and SVGIG (reference sequence). CDR3: CAWSVGGYNEQFF. CDR3 nucleotides: TGTGCCTGGAGTGTAGGGGGCTACAATGAGCAGTTCTTC.

The V gene is TRBV7-3, the J gene TRBJ2-4; a possible D gene is TRBD2 (5 bases). The CDR3 loop spans 13 amino acids. Trimming took off 6 bases at V and 9 bases at J, with 15 bases between the two ends. In germline, CDR1 is SGHTA, CDR2 FQGTGA. The CDR3 sequence: CASSSDSRGIQYF. For the CDR3, the DNA is TGTGCCAGCAGTTCCGACTCCCGGGGCATTCAGTACTTC.

This clone has a handful of counts. V gene TRBV2 combines with J gene TRBJ2-7, with D maybe TRBD2 (5 bases). The CDR3 contains 14 residues. Germline-derived CDR1 and CDR2 are SNHLY and FYNNEI. V lost 6 bases to trimming and J lost 0 bases, with 12 bases between them. The CDR3 loop reads CASSDYSSSYEQYF. The CDR3 DNA reads TGTGCCAGCAGCGACTACTCTAGCTCCTACGAGCAGTACTTC.